The 8 T cell receptor beta chains below all came from one sample that was sequenced in a study of OX40 agonist ivuxolimab in advanced cancers. Generated by immunoSEQ multiplex PCR, the TCRdb table keeps only in-frame clones and is missing some. The sample shows about 60,000 clones, about 89% of them seen only once. This material consisted of CD4+ or CD8+ T cells sorted from blood, taken in a trial of the OX40 agonist ivuxolimab. Receptor source: an adult with an advanced solid tumor such as melanoma, head and neck, liver or kidney cancer.

This sequence joins TRBV18 and TRBJ1-3; 10 bases map to TRBD1. Trimming took 3 bases from V and 3 from J; bases not matched to a gene: 5. Germline V gives CDR1 KGHSH, CDR2 LQKENI. The CDR3 totals 16 residues. CDR3 sequence: CASSPGTGVIGNTIYF. The CDR3 DNA reads TGTGCCAGCTCACCGGGGACAGGGGTTATTGGAAACACCATATATTTT.

This clone has a single count. The genes are TRBV6-6 and TRBJ2-4, with TRBD1 matching over 8 bases. V lost 8 bases to trimming and J lost 1 base; unmatched junction nucleotides: 7. The CDR3 is 15 amino acids. Per germline, CDR1 MNHNY and CDR2 SVGAGI (reference sequence). CDR3: CASGGTGGAKNIQYF. The CDR3 DNA is TGTGCCAGCGGGGGGACAGGTGGGGCCAAAAACATTCAGTACTTC.

The rearrangement joins TRBV7-3 to TRBJ2-5; D is unclear. Germline CDR1 reads SGHTA; CDR2 reads FQGTGA. This CDR3 is 13 amino acids long. V dropped 5 bases and J dropped 5 bases, with 12 bases sitting between them. As DNA, the CDR3 is TGTGCCAGCAGCCCGACCAGAGTGGAGACCCAGTACTTC. This gives the protein CASSPTRVETQYF. The full variable domain, rest sourced from reference TRBV7-3 and TRBJ2-5, is GAGVSQTPSNKVTEKGKYVELRCDPISGHTALYWYRQSLGQGPEFLIYFQGTGAADDSGLPNDRFFAVRPEGSVSTLKIQRTERGDSAVYLCASSPTRVETQYFGPGTRLLVL.

The chain couples TRBV6-1 to TRBJ1-5; 10 nucleotides line up with TRBD1. The CDR3 runs to 16 residues. CDR1 is MNHNS and CDR2 is SASEGT in the germline V gene. V lost 4 bases and J lost 3; bases outside the gene matches: 6. CDR3 sequence reads: CASSVSGTGANQPQHF. The CDR3 DNA is TGTGCCAGCAGTGTAAGCGGGACAGGGGCCAATCAGCCCCAGCATTTT.

The genes are TRBV4-1 and TRBJ2-4; the D gene is possibly TRBD2 (5 bases). Per the germline V gene, CDR1 is MGHRA and CDR2 is YSYEKL. Trimming took off 0 bases at V and 8 bases at J, with 11 bases between the two ends. The CDR3 runs to 14 residues. CDR3 nucleotides: TGCGCCAGCAGCCAAGAAGGACTTGAATACATTCAGTACTTC. Amino acid sequence: CASSQEGLEYIQYF.

This chain connects TRBV7-2 to TRBJ1-5; D unresolved. Trimming took off 1 base at V and 4 bases at J, with 5 bases between the two ends. Germline lookup yields CDR1 SGHTA and CDR2 FQGNSA. The length of the CDR3 is 13 residues. This CDR3 reads CASSLDFNQPQHF. The CDR3 region has the DNA TGTGCCAGCAGCTTAGACTTTAATCAGCCCCAGCATTTT.

The rearrangement links TRBV18 to TRBJ2-5; no clear D gene. Germline V gene lookup returns CDR1 KGHSH and CDR2 LQKENI. V shed 3 bases and J shed 0 bases, with 5 bases lying between them. This CDR3 comprises 13 residues. This CDR3 reads CASSPSYQETQYF. CDR3 nucleotide sequence: TGTGCCAGCTCACCCTCGTACCAAGAGACCCAGTACTTC.

Turning to this clone: The DNA is left out, because the CDR3 cannot be placed on it with certainty; the CDR3 is given as TCRdb lists it. This chain uses TRBV6-5 with TRBJ2-1. The CDR3 adds up to 15 amino acids, both ends counted. The germline V gene encodes CDR1 MNHEY and CDR2 SVGAGI. The CDR3: CASLLTFGTQNEQFF.